These 22 T cell receptor beta chains came from one sample sequenced in a study of blood T cell repertoires in COVID-19. Sequenced by immunoSEQ multiplex PCR; TCRdb stores in-frame clones only, minus some. This table has about 63,000 clones, just over 85% appearing once. Sample: peripheral blood. These receptors all stem from a human donor in a cohort sampled during active COVID-19.

The chain joins TRBV19 to TRBJ2-2, with D possibly TRBD2 on 5 matching bases. The ends were cut back, 6 bases at V and 0 bases at J, with 14 bases in the middle. Germline loops: CDR1 LNHDA, CDR2 SQIVND (reference sequence). CDR3 length: 16 residues. Here the CDR3 DNA reads TGTGCCAGTAGGAATGCCGGGAACACGAACACCGGGGAGCTGTTTTTT. Residues: CASRNAGNTNTGELFF.

The chain has TRBV11-2 and TRBJ2-2; D may be TRBD2 (5 bases). Per germline, CDR1 SGHAT and CDR2 FQNNGV. The CDR3 consists of 16 residues. Deletions cut 4 bases from V and 2 bases from J, with 14 bases between. CDR3 DNA sequence: TGTGCCAGCAGCTCGGATTCCGGGATCAACACCGGGGAGCTGTTTTTT. It translates to CASSSDSGINTGELFF.

The chain joins TRBV11-2 to TRBJ1-1; unclear D gene. V was shortened by 5 bases and J by 3 bases, with 13 bases between the two germline ends. CDR3 length equals 14 residues. Germline loops: CDR1 SGHAT, CDR2 FQNNGV. The CDR3: CASSPRYGDTEAFF. The CDR3 DNA sequence: TGTGCCAGCAGCCCCCGTTACGGGGACACTGAAGCTTTCTTT.

The chain carries TRBV23-1 and TRBJ2-1; TRBD2 agrees at 10 bases. TRBV23-1 is given ORF status, its function remaining uncertain. Losses at the gene ends were 1 base for V and 5 bases for J; bases not matched to a gene: 5. The CDR3 runs to 16 residues. DNA of the CDR3: TGCGCCAGCAGTCAATTAGTAGCGGGAGGAGACAATGAGCAGTTCTTC. Translation: CASSQLVAGGDNEQFF.

This chain joins TRBV7-2 and TRBJ1-2; 7 bases line up with TRBD1. CDR3 length: 13 amino acids. After removal of 0 bases from V and 5 bases from J, the junction contained 0 bases not matched to a gene. Germline assignment: CDR1 SGHTA and CDR2 FQGNSA. The CDR3, as DNA: TGTGCCAGCAGCTTAGCCAGGGGGTATGGCTACACCTTC. This codes for CASSLARGYGYTF.

In its sample, this clone was seen once. The gene calls are TRBV5-1 and TRBJ2-1; 10 bases map to TRBD2. The germline gives CDR1 SGHRS, CDR2 YFSETQ. With V trimmed by 1 base and J by 7 bases, 14 bases remained unmatched. CDR3 size: 18 residues. The CDR3 is CASSLPPGVAGGGNEQFF. The CDR3 DNA reads as TGCGCCAGCAGCTTGCCGCCTGGGGTAGCGGGGGGAGGGAATGAGCAGTTCTTC.

The chain recombines TRBV12-3 or TRBV12-4 with TRBJ2-5; tentative D call: TRBD2 (6 bases). This CDR3 region has 13 residues. V shed 6 bases and J shed 2 bases, with 10 bases lying between them. CDR3 coding DNA: TGTGCCAGCAGCCGGGACTCGCAAGAGACCCAGTACTTC. This sequence encodes CASSRDSQETQYF.

The V call is TRBV18, the J call TRBJ2-7; TRBD2 agrees at 7 bases. CDR1 KGHSH and CDR2 LQKENI come from the germline V gene. The trim removed 3 bases at V and 5 bases at J, leaving 4 bases unmatched. The CDR3 runs to 13 residues. CDR3 nucleotide sequence: TGTGCCAGCTCACCCTGGGGGGGAGACGAGCAGTACTTC. Amino acid sequence: CASSPWGGDEQYF. Drawing the rest from reference TRBV18 and TRBJ2-7, the complete variable domain is NAGVMQNPRHLVRRRGQEARLRCSPMKGHSHVYWYRQLPEEGLKFMVYLQKENIIDESGMPKERFSAEFPKEGPSILRIQQVVRGDSAAYFCASSPWGGDEQYFGPGTRLTVT.

The genes are TRBV27 and TRBJ1-5; the D is unclear. Between the trimmed V and J ends, which lost 0 bases and 8 bases, there was a span of 8 bases. This CDR3 comprises 13 residues. Germline CDR1 and CDR2: MNHEY and SMNVEV (reference sequence). For the CDR3, the DNA is TGTGCCAGCAGTTTATCTCAGAATAAGCCCCAGCATTTT. Residues: CASSLSQNKPQHF.

The chain carries TRBV7-6 and TRBJ1-6; D is possibly TRBD1 (5 bases). This CDR3 contains 14 residues. Germline V gene lookup returns CDR1 SGHVS and CDR2 FNYEAQ. With 2 bases removed from V and 7 bases from J, the gap between germline ends came to 9 bases. The CDR3 nucleotides are TGTGCCAGCAGCTTACAACAGGTCAATTCACCCCTCCACTTT. It codes for CASSLQQVNSPLHF. Supplemented by reference TRBV7-6 and TRBJ1-6, the full variable domain reads GAGVSQSPRYKVTKRGQDVALRCDPISGHVSLYWYRQALGQGPEFLTYFNYEAQQDKSGLPNDRFSAERPEGSISTLTIQRTEQRDSAMYRCASSLQQVNSPLHFGNGTRLTVT.

The chain is built from TRBV27 and TRBJ1-1; D uncertain. Germline V gene lookup returns CDR1 MNHEY and CDR2 SMNVEV (reference sequence). The V end lost 2 bases, the J end lost 1 base, and 5 bases lay between the germline ends. This CDR3 region has 13 residues. Here the CDR3 DNA reads TGTGCCAGCAGTTTAAACAGGAACACTGAAGCTTTCTTT. Protein: CASSLNRNTEAFF.

This rearrangement joins TRBV4-1 to TRBJ2-6, with D perhaps matching TRBD2 (5 bases). The CDR3 has 16 residues. CDR1 is MGHRA and CDR2 is YSYEKL in the germline V gene. The V end was cut by 10 bases, the J end by 0 bases, with 16 bases between. CDR3 residues: CATGNPRSSGANVLTF. CDR3 DNA: TGCGCCACCGGGAACCCCCGGAGCTCTGGGGCCAACGTCCTGACTTTC.

The chain couples TRBV12-3 or TRBV12-4 to TRBJ2-7, with 9 bases fitting TRBD1. The CDR3 spans 13 residues. V gave up 6 bases and J gave up 6 bases; unmatched junction bases: 6. The CDR3 DNA reads as TGTGCCAGCAGCTGGGGACAGGGTCTCGAGCAGTACTTC. As protein: CASSWGQGLEQYF.

In regard to this clone: One junction end disagrees with the germline gene, perhaps due to a read error. CDR3 DNA sequence: TGTGCCAGCAGCGATCGGACCCGCCCCCAGGGTCCGAACTTC. Its translation: CASSDRTRPQGPNF. The chain employs TRBV13 and TRBJ2-5; D may be TRBD1 (5 bases). CDR1 and CDR2 (germline): PRHDT, FYEKMQ (reference sequence). This CDR3 region has 14 residues.

The chain carries TRBV28 and TRBJ1-5; D ambiguous. This CDR3 has 11 residues. CDR1 and CDR2 from the germline V gene are MDHEN and SYDVKM. V was clipped by 5 bases and J by 4 bases, with 3 bases between them. CDR3 protein: CASSENQPQHF. The CDR3 region has the DNA TGTGCCAGCAGTGAGAATCAGCCCCAGCATTTT. Based on the CDR3 plus reference TRBV28 and TRBJ1-5, the full variable domain is DVKVTQSSRYLVKRTGEKVFLECVQDMDHENMFWYRQDPGLGLRLIYFSYDVKMKEKGDIPEGYSVSREKKERFSLILESASTNQTSMYLCASSENQPQHFGDGTRLSIL.

The CDR3 loop reads CASSSRQGPSRNEQFF. CDR3 coding DNA: TGTGCCAGCAGCTCCCGACAGGGTCCCTCTCGGAATGAGCAGTTCTTC. The chain employs TRBV13 and TRBJ2-1; 7 bases are a match to TRBD1. The CDR3 is made up of 16 amino acids. The V gene end was trimmed by 4 bases and the J gene end by 7 bases; junction bases not matched to a gene: 13. CDR1 PRHDT and CDR2 FYEKMQ come from the germline V gene (reference sequence).

This clone was counted a single time. The gene calls are TRBV4-3 and TRBJ1-1, with TRBD1 matching 7 bases. The V gene's germline CDR1 is LGHNA and CDR2 YSLEER. The CDR3 has 15 residues. With 3 bases clipped from V and 4 bases from J, the junction kept 8 bases outside the gene matches. The CDR3 loop is CASSHRQGSGTEAFF. The CDR3 coding sequence is TGCGCCAGCAGCCACAGACAGGGTTCGGGCACTGAAGCTTTCTTT.

The V and J genes are TRBV9 and TRBJ1-1, with 7 positions matching TRBD1. Looked up from germline, CDR1 is SGDLS and CDR2 is YYNGEE. The CDR3 runs 16 residues. V shed 0 bases, J shed 5 bases, and the junction held 10 bases outside the gene matches. Here the CDR3 reads CASSVGERGLATEAFF. CDR3 nucleotide sequence: TGTGCCAGCAGCGTAGGGGAGAGGGGGCTCGCTACTGAAGCTTTCTTT. The full variable domain, rest sourced from reference TRBV9 and TRBJ1-1, is DSGVTQTPKHLITATGQRVTLRCSPRSGDLSVYWYQQSLDQGLQFLIQYYNGEERAKGNILERFSAQQFPDLHSELNLSSLELGDSALYFCASSVGERGLATEAFFGQGTRLTVV.

The rearrangement uses TRBV7-2 and TRBJ1-2; a weak D match, TRBD1 (5 bases). This CDR3 comprises 13 residues. Trimming stripped 5 bases from V and 4 bases from J, with 11 bases between. Germline V lookup: CDR1 SGHTA, CDR2 FQGNSA. The CDR3 nucleotides are TGTGCCAGCAGCATGACAGCCAGCTATGGCTACACCTTC. This codes for CASSMTASYGYTF.

The V call is TRBV19, the J call TRBJ2-5, with a tentative D call TRBD2 (5 bases). Germline values: CDR1 LNHDA, CDR2 SQIVND (reference sequence). CDR3 length equals 14 residues. Trimming stripped 6 bases from V and 1 base from J, with 12 bases between. The DNA for the CDR3 is TGTGCCAGTAGCGATTCGGGATTCCAAGAGACCCAGTACTTC. This sequence encodes CASSDSGFQETQYF.

The chain has TRBV6-5 and TRBJ2-3, with 7 bases fitting TRBD2. Looked up from germline, CDR1 is MNHEY and CDR2 is SVGAGI. V shed 4 bases and J 2 bases; nucleotides not matched to a gene: 6. CDR3 length equals 15 residues. The CDR3 region has the DNA TGTGCCAGCAGTTCTCCTAGCGGCCCCACAGATACGCAGTATTTT. Protein product: CASSSPSGPTDTQYF.

The V gene is TRBV5-1, the J gene TRBJ1-2; D gene unclear. Looked up from germline, CDR1 is SGHRS and CDR2 is YFSETQ. V was shortened by 1 base and J by 6 bases, with 13 bases between the two germline ends. CDR3 length: 14 amino acids. CDR3 sequence reads: CASSLTRGEDGYTF. The CDR3 nucleotides read TGCGCCAGCAGCTTGACCCGGGGAGAGGATGGCTACACCTTC.